These 13 T cell receptor beta chains came from one sample sequenced in a study of shared clonotypes between healthy human individuals. Clones were read by immunoSEQ multiplex PCR, and TCRdb kept only the in-frame ones, dropping some. The repertoire has just over 95,000 clones, under 80% of them found once; the top ten carry less than 55%. Sequencing input: memory CD8+ T cells sorted from blood. Stated subset: CD45RO+ cells pooled with CCR7-negative TemRA cells. The origin of the receptors is a man aged 25-45 years in good health.

V and J are TRBV19 and TRBJ2-3, with 8 bases aligning to TRBD2. Germline trimming cut 6 bases from V and 0 bases from J; bases unmatched to any gene: 2. The germline CDR1 and CDR2 sequences are LNHDA and SQIVND (reference sequence). The CDR3 sequence is 14 residues long. CDR3 sequence: CASRAGVSTDTQYF. CDR3 sequence (DNA): TGTGCCAGTAGAGCGGGAGTCAGCACAGATACGCAGTATTTT.

The CDR3 spells CASSQGPLGVSGELFF. The DNA of the CDR3 is TGCGCCAGCAGCCAAGGACCGTTAGGGGTATCCGGGGAGCTGTTTTTT. This chain links TRBV4-1 with TRBJ2-2, with a weak D call TRBD1 (5 bases). The ends were cut back, 1 base at V and 6 bases at J, with 15 bases in the middle. Per the germline V gene, CDR1 is MGHRA and CDR2 is YSYEKL. There are 16 residues in the CDR3.

V and J are TRBV7-2 and TRBJ2-7; the match to TRBD2 covers 8 bases. Per germline, CDR1 SGHTA and CDR2 FQGNSA. Trimming at V came to 1 base and at J to 5 bases, leaving 10 bases not matched to a gene. This CDR3 has 16 amino acids. This CDR3 is CASSLDAGGLLHEQYF. CDR3 bases: TGTGCCAGCAGCTTAGATGCGGGAGGCCTCCTCCACGAGCAGTACTTC.

This clone was seen a few times. The chain employs TRBV15 and TRBJ2-1, with 7 bases lining up with TRBD2. Germline V gene data show CDR1 as LNHNV and CDR2 as YYDKDF (reference sequence). This CDR3 is 17 amino acids long. J was trimmed by 6 bases and V by 0 bases; bases with no gene match: 11. CDR3 region: CATSRESSGKGFNEQFF. In nucleotides, the CDR3 is TGTGCCACCAGCAGAGAGTCAAGCGGGAAGGGATTCAATGAGCAGTTCTTC.

This clone was found many times. The chain has TRBV10-3 and TRBJ2-2; 7 bases are shared with TRBD1. This CDR3 region has 15 residues. Germline V gene lookup returns CDR1 ENHRY and CDR2 SYGVKD. Unmatched junction bases numbered 14, after V lost 10 bases and J lost 6 bases. In nucleotides, the CDR3 is TGTGCCACCCTTACAGGGGTCGGAGGTCCCGGGGAGCTGTTTTTT. Protein: CATLTGVGGPGELFF.

V usage is TRBV7-9 and J usage is TRBJ2-7; D may be TRBD1 or TRBD2 (6 bases each). Germline values: CDR1 SEHNR, CDR2 FQNEAQ (reference sequence). The length of the CDR3 is 14 residues. The V end was cut by 7 bases, the J end by 5 bases, with 18 bases between. The DNA of the CDR3 is TGTGCCAGCAACCCCCGAGGGGGGCGGAACGAGCAGTACTTC. This sequence encodes CASNPRGGRNEQYF.

The CDR3 bases are TGTGCCAGCAGTTACAGCTACACCGGGGAGCTGTTTTTT. Protein: CASSYSYTGELFF. The rearrangement uses TRBV6-5 and TRBJ2-2; D gene unclear. Germline CDR1 and CDR2: MNHEY and SVGAGI. The CDR3 has 13 residues. V was shortened by 2 bases and J by 3 bases, with 4 bases between the two germline ends.

The chain combines TRBV25-1 with TRBJ2-3; TRBD2 matches 8 bases. The V gene end was trimmed by 3 bases and the J gene end by 0 bases; junction bases not matched to a gene: 5. Germline lookup yields CDR1 MGHDK and CDR2 SYGVNS. The CDR3 is 16 residues long. The chain's CDR3 is CASSEGLDTSTDTQYF. The CDR3, as DNA: TGTGCCAGCAGTGAGGGACTAGACACTAGCACAGATACGCAGTATTTT.

This clone was detected once. The V call is TRBV4-3, the J call TRBJ2-7; the D gene is possibly TRBD1 (5 bases). CDR1 is LGHNA, CDR2 YSLEER, per germline. Trimming removed 0 bases from V and 2 bases from J, with 11 bases in between. There are 15 residues in the CDR3. The CDR3 nucleotides read TGCGCCAGCAGCCAAGATTGGGGCAGCACCTACGAGCAGTACTTC. This gives the protein CASSQDWGSTYEQYF.

This clone was picked up many times. The genes are TRBV19 and TRBJ2-7; a weak D match, TRBD2 (5 bases). The V end lost 0 bases, the J end lost 2 bases, and 8 bases lay between the germline ends. The CDR3 has 14 amino acids. Per the germline V gene, CDR1 is LNHDA and CDR2 is SQIVND (reference sequence). In DNA form, the CDR3 reads TGTGCCAGTAGTATAGAACCCGGGGCCTACGAGCAGTACTTC. It specifies CASSIEPGAYEQYF.

The chain has TRBV30 and TRBJ2-7; 12 bases agree with TRBD2. Trimming took 2 bases from V and 2 from J; bases not matched to a gene: 4. Germline loops: CDR1 GTSNPN, CDR2 SVGIG (reference sequence). The CDR3 sequence is 15 residues long. The chain's CDR3 is CAWSTGLAGPYEQYF. The CDR3 region has the DNA TGTGCCTGGAGTACAGGACTAGCGGGACCCTACGAGCAGTACTTC.

The chain has TRBV28 and TRBJ2-7; D is unresolved. This CDR3 region has 17 residues. Deletions cut 5 bases from V and 0 bases from J, with 20 bases between. Per the germline V gene, CDR1 is MDHEN and CDR2 is SYDVKM. CDR3 DNA: TGTGCCAGCAGTCGGAGTGGGCCGTATAGAAGCTCCTACGAGCAGTACTTC. This sequence encodes CASSRSGPYRSSYEQYF.

The chain joins TRBV4-1 to TRBJ2-7; possible D gene TRBD2, 5 bases. V dropped 0 bases and J dropped 3 bases, with 9 bases sitting between them. There are 14 residues in the CDR3. The germline V gene has CDR1 MGHRA and CDR2 YSYEKL. CDR3 DNA sequence: TGCGCCAGCAGCCAAGATCTGGACTTCTACGAGCAGTACTTC. This codes for CASSQDLDFYEQYF.